This T cell receptor beta chain appears in the sequencing data of a study of T-cell memory formation after mild COVID-19. As for the study in general: The study found TCR clusters largely donor specific. Study conclusions and caveats: Day 15 to 85 contractors were CD4/CD8 balanced; later expanders leaned CD4+. Pre-infection memory held some responding clones, suggesting pre-existing cross-reactive T cells responded.

This clonotype was counted only a few times. Its antigen is not identified. V lost 1 base, J lost 6 bases, and 2 bases stayed unmatched. CDR3 size: 13 residues. The germline V gene encodes CDR1 LGHDT and CDR2 YNNKEL (reference sequence). TCRalpha and TCRbeta libraries used 5'RACE with constant-segment primers and UMIs. One entry per CDR3 protein results from TCRdb running MiXCR on the 5' RACE reads. The repertoire holds hundreds of thousands of distinct CDR3 sequences, with 12% to 15% as singletons. The J gene is TRBJ1-2, the V gene TRBV3-1; 7 nucleotides agree with TRBD1. The sample consisted of PBMCs or a T cell subset sorted from them (not recorded which). This TCR was sampled from a man aged 18 to 30 who had mild COVID-19 (a few samples of this study predate the infection). Cell type and time point are not known. The DNA of the CDR3 is TGTGCCAGCAGCCAAGGAGGGGGCGATGGCTACACCTTC. Translated: CASSQGGGDGYTF.